A single sample is the source of the 18 T cell receptor beta chains below, sequenced in a study of a mutant IDH1 vaccine in newly diagnosed glioma. Clones were sequenced by immunoSEQ multiplex PCR, and TCRdb holds only the in-frame ones, with some missing. The sample records about 59,000 clones, more than 85% being singletons. Specified time point: baseline, week 1 (first vaccination visit). Treatment: pre-vaccination baseline after standard-of-care therapy. This specimen was PBMCs, taken from a glioma patient treated with radiotherapy, temozolomide or both. Receptors originate from a man in his fifties or sixties with glioma.

This chain links TRBV28 with TRBJ2-1; tentatively, D is TRBD1 (6 bases). Germline CDR1 MDHEN, CDR2 SYDVKM. V lost 5 bases and J lost 9, with 11 bases in between. The CDR3 is 12 residues long. This CDR3 is CASSPRGPEQFF. The CDR3, as DNA: TGTGCCAGCAGTCCCAGGGGTCCTGAGCAGTTCTTC.

The V call is TRBV12-5, the J call TRBJ2-2, with 11 nucleotides matching TRBD2. The trim removed 0 bases at V and 5 bases at J, leaving 5 bases unmatched. Germline V gives CDR1 LGHNT, CDR2 FRNRAP. The CDR3 is 17 residues long. CDR3 nucleotide sequence: TGTGCTAGTGGTTTGGTCGTTACTAGCGGGAGAACCGGGGAGCTGTTTTTT. It translates to CASGLVVTSGRTGELFF.

V is TRBV6-6 and J is TRBJ1-1; perhaps TRBD1 as D (5 bases). The CDR3 loop spans 15 amino acids. The germline V and J ends were trimmed by 5 bases and 4 bases, with 17 bases remaining between them. Germline CDR1 MNHNY, CDR2 SVGAGI (reference sequence). The CDR3 sequence is CASSPRTMAITEAFF. The DNA of the CDR3 is TGTGCCAGCAGTCCTCGGACAATGGCTATCACTGAAGCTTTCTTT.

This chain uses TRBV5-4 with TRBJ2-5, with 12 bases matching TRBD1. V lost 2 bases to trimming and J lost 4 bases; unmatched junction nucleotides: 3. The CDR3 contains 15 residues. Germline V lookup: CDR1 SGHNT, CDR2 YYREEE (reference sequence). CDR3 in DNA: TGTGCCAGCAGCTTAGGGACAGGGGGCGGAGAGACCCAGTACTTC. Translating it yields CASSLGTGGGETQYF.

The chain has TRBV9 and TRBJ1-4; D ambiguous. V was clipped by 4 bases and J by 2 bases, with 12 bases between them. CDR1 is SGDLS and CDR2 is YYNGEE in the germline V gene. The CDR3 runs to 15 residues. In DNA form, the CDR3 reads TGTGCCAGCAGCCCTAGTCAGAGGACTAATGAAAAACTGTTTTTT. Its protein is CASSPSQRTNEKLFF. Based on the CDR3 plus reference TRBV9 and TRBJ1-4, the full variable domain is DSGVTQTPKHLITATGQRVTLRCSPRSGDLSVYWYQQSLDQGLQFLIQYYNGEERAKGNILERFSAQQFPDLHSELNLSSLELGDSALYFCASSPSQRTNEKLFFGSGTQLSVL.

This clone was recorded once. The chain combines TRBV7-9 with TRBJ1-5, with D possibly TRBD1 on 6 matching bases. CDR1 and CDR2 (germline): SEHNR, FQNEAQ (reference sequence). The CDR3 totals 17 residues. V gave up 5 bases and J gave up 5 bases, with 22 bases separating them. The DNA for the CDR3 is TGTGCCAGCAGCAACGATGATACAGGGATTGGGGATCAGCCCCAGCATTTT. Its protein is CASSNDDTGIGDQPQHF. The full variable domain, in which reference TRBV7-9 and TRBJ1-5 provide the parts outside the CDR3, is DTGVSQNPRHKITKRGQNVTFRCDPISEHNRLYWYRQTLGQGPEFLTYFQNEAQLEKSRLLSDRFSAERPKGSFSTLEIQRTEQGDSAMYLCASSNDDTGIGDQPQHFGDGTRLSIL.

The rearrangement links TRBV9 to TRBJ1-1; 7 positions match TRBD1. The V segment lost 4 bases and the J segment 0 bases; nucleotides outside the gene matches: 9. The CDR3 consists of 16 residues. Germline V gene lookup returns CDR1 SGDLS and CDR2 YYNGEE. The CDR3 protein is CASSSGDRVMNTEAFF. Written as DNA, the CDR3 is TGTGCCAGCAGCTCCGGTGACAGGGTCATGAACACTGAAGCTTTCTTT.

The CDR3 DNA reads as TGTGCCAGCAGCTTAGAATCGAGACCCAGCTACGAGCAGTACTTC. Translated, it gives CASSLESRPSYEQYF. The chain combines TRBV7-9 with TRBJ2-7; D is undetermined. This CDR3 has 15 amino acids. Trimming removed 1 base from V and 3 bases from J, with 13 bases in between. CDR1 is SEHNR, CDR2 FQNEAQ, per germline (reference sequence).

The chain uses TRBV5-1 and TRBJ1-1; D not certain. This CDR3 is 16 amino acids long. The V end lost 4 bases, the J end lost 4 bases, and 20 bases lay between the germline ends. From germline, CDR1 is SGHRS and CDR2 YFSETQ. The CDR3 nucleotides read TGCGCCAGCAGCCCGGCCGGGTTAGGGCGCGCCACTGAAGCTTTCTTT. It translates to CASSPAGLGRATEAFF.

This chain links TRBV2 with TRBJ1-2, with 11 bases aligning to TRBD1. CDR3 length: 14 amino acids. Germline loops: CDR1 SNHLY, CDR2 FYNNEI. With 7 bases clipped from V and 7 bases from J, the junction kept 8 bases outside the gene matches. The CDR3 coding sequence is TGTGCCAGCACCCAGGGACAGGGGGTAGGTGGCTACACCTTC. It translates to CASTQGQGVGGYTF.

This chain joins TRBV9 and TRBJ2-1, with D tentatively TRBD2 (6 bases). CDR1 and CDR2 from the germline V gene are SGDLS and YYNGEE. Trimming took off 4 bases at V and 15 bases at J, with 17 bases between the two ends. The CDR3 is made up of 12 amino acids. CDR3 in amino acids: CASSTWSGEPFF. CDR3 sequence (DNA): TGTGCCAGCAGCACATGGTCGGGGGAACCGTTCTTC.

The chain carries TRBV2 and TRBJ2-7, with 7 bases fitting TRBD2. V trimming: 1 base; J trimming: 6 bases; junction bases outside the gene matches: 9. Germline CDR1 SNHLY, CDR2 FYNNEI. The CDR3 has 15 amino acids. CDR3 residues: CASSEETASGSEQYF. CDR3 DNA: TGTGCCAGCAGTGAAGAGACTGCTAGCGGCAGCGAGCAGTACTTC.

The rearrangement uses TRBV6-6 and TRBJ1-2; tentative D call: TRBD1 (6 bases). CDR1 is MNHNY and CDR2 is SVGAGI in the germline V gene (reference sequence). This CDR3 is 14 amino acids long. V gave up 2 bases and J gave up 2 bases, with 9 bases separating them. The CDR3 loop is CASSYGGANYGYTF. CDR3 DNA: TGTGCCAGCAGTTACGGGGGGGCGAACTATGGCTACACCTTC.

This sequence joins TRBV27 and TRBJ2-3; D unresolved. The germline V gene encodes CDR1 MNHEY and CDR2 SMNVEV (reference sequence). This CDR3 is 13 amino acids long. V lost 8 bases, J lost 2 bases, and 11 bases lay in between. CDR3 nucleotides: TGTGCCAGCGGGCGGTCTACCACAGATACGCAGTATTTT. It codes for CASGRSTTDTQYF.

V is TRBV9 and J is TRBJ1-5; 7 bases map to TRBD1. The CDR3 length is 15 residues. Trimming at V came to 3 bases and at J to 4 bases, leaving 7 bases not matched to a gene. Germline CDR1 is SGDLS and CDR2 is YYNGEE. The CDR3 reads CASSAHGTANQPQHF. The CDR3 region has the DNA TGTGCCAGCAGCGCCCACGGGACAGCTAATCAGCCCCAGCATTTT. Full variable domain (remainder filled in from reference TRBV9 and TRBJ1-5): DSGVTQTPKHLITATGQRVTLRCSPRSGDLSVYWYQQSLDQGLQFLIQYYNGEERAKGNILERFSAQQFPDLHSELNLSSLELGDSALYFCASSAHGTANQPQHFGDGTRLSIL.

V and J are TRBV11-1 and TRBJ2-3, with D unresolved. Per germline, CDR1 SGHAT and CDR2 FQDESV (reference sequence). The CDR3 spans 12 residues. Deletions cut 8 bases from V and 2 bases from J, with 8 bases between. Here the CDR3 DNA reads TGTGCCAGCGGTAACCACACAGATACGCAGTATTTT. Amino acids: CASGNHTDTQYF.

This clone was counted a single time. This rearrangement joins TRBV5-4 to TRBJ1-6; tentative D call: TRBD1 (5 bases). CDR1 and CDR2 from the germline V gene are SGHNT and YYREEE (reference sequence). The V gene lost 1 base and the J gene lost 9 bases, with 14 bases spanning the gap. The CDR3 runs to 15 residues. CDR3 protein: CASSLSGGFGSPLHF. The CDR3 region has the DNA TGTGCCAGCAGCTTGAGCGGGGGGTTCGGTTCACCCCTCCACTTT.

The genes are TRBV9 and TRBJ2-5; 7 nucleotides align to TRBD1. V lost 9 bases, J lost 4 bases, and 15 bases stayed unmatched. CDR3 size: 15 residues. Germline V gene lookup returns CDR1 SGDLS and CDR2 YYNGEE. CDR3 sequence (DNA): TGTGCCACCTCCCCCACGACAGGGAGAGGAGAGACCCAGTACTTC. This sequence encodes CATSPTTGRGETQYF.